A single sample is the source of the 10 T cell receptor beta chains below, sequenced in a study of shared clonotypes between healthy human individuals. The protocol was immunoSEQ multiplex PCR, while the TCRdb copy is restricted to in-frame clones and leaves out a portion. The table has some 480,000 clones, 79% seen once. Sequencing was done on a sample of PBMCs. The source of these receptors is a woman aged 40-49 years in good health. Some clones in this sample may be carry-over from other donors' samples.

The J gene is TRBJ1-2, the V gene TRBV5-1, with 8 positions matching TRBD1. Germline-derived CDR1 and CDR2 are SGHRS and YFSETQ. This CDR3 is built from 14 residues. V lost 4 bases to trimming and J lost 2 bases; unmatched junction nucleotides: 4. Written as DNA, the CDR3 is TGCGCCAGCAGCCCGAGACAGGGGAACTATGGCTACACCTTC. Protein: CASSPRQGNYGYTF.

The chain links TRBV9 to TRBJ1-3; D gene ambiguous. The CDR3 sequence is 15 residues long. The ends were cut back, 4 bases at V and 0 bases at J, with 11 bases in the middle. The germline CDR1 and CDR2 sequences are SGDLS and YYNGEE. CDR3 coding DNA: TGTGCCAGCAGCCCCCGGGGAGTCTCTGGAAACACCATATATTTT. Translating it yields CASSPRGVSGNTIYF.

This rearrangement joins TRBV18 to TRBJ2-7; no clear D. The V gene lost 8 bases and the J gene lost 0 bases, with 11 bases spanning the gap. Germline V gene sequence: CDR1 KGHSH, CDR2 LQKENI. CDR3 size: 13 residues. The CDR3 spells CASHGRNSYEQYF. The DNA of the CDR3 is TGTGCCAGCCACGGCAGGAACTCCTACGAGCAGTACTTC.

This chain joins TRBV9 and TRBJ2-7, with D possibly being TRBD2 (6 bases). The V end was cut by 0 bases, the J end by 5 bases, with 15 bases between. This CDR3 has 15 amino acids. The germline CDR1 and CDR2 sequences are SGDLS and YYNGEE. The CDR3 here is CASSVGRETFHEQYF. The CDR3, as DNA: TGTGCCAGCAGCGTAGGGAGGGAAACGTTCCACGAGCAGTACTTC.

Worth noting for this clone: A far more abundant clone sits one base away, making this likely a read error. CDR3: CASGQGQGAQETQYF. In nucleotides, the CDR3 is TGCGCCAGCGGCCAGGGACAGGGGGCCCAAGAGACCCAGTACTTC. The genes are TRBV4-3 and TRBJ2-5; TRBD1 matches at 12 bases. The CDR3 contains 15 residues. CDR1 is LGHNA, CDR2 YSLEER, per germline.

In this sample, this clone turned up once. The rearrangement uses TRBV7-2 and TRBJ2-5; D could derive from TRBD1 or TRBD2 (6 bases each). CDR3 size: 13 residues. V dropped 5 bases and J dropped 4 bases, with 11 bases sitting between them. Germline CDR1 is SGHTA and CDR2 is FQGNSA. CDR3 sequence (DNA): TGTGCCAGCAGCCGGGGGCAGGGAGAGACCCAGTACTTC. The encoded protein is CASSRGQGETQYF.

This chain connects TRBV9 to TRBJ1-4, with D maybe TRBD1 (5 bases). V gave up 2 bases and J gave up 4 bases, with 9 bases separating them. Germline V CDR1 and CDR2: SGDLS, YYNGEE. The length of the CDR3 is 14 residues. In DNA, the CDR3 is TGTGCCAGCAGCGTGGAGGGGAATAATGAAAAACTGTTTTTT. Translated: CASSVEGNNEKLFF.

The chain joins TRBV29-1 to TRBJ2-5; 8 nucleotides agree with TRBD1. The germline V gene has CDR1 SQVTM and CDR2 ANQGSEA. This CDR3 region has 14 residues. The V gene end was trimmed by 6 bases and the J gene end by 4 bases; junction bases not matched to a gene: 10. CDR3 coding DNA: TGCAGCGTCGCTAGGACAGGGATCGGAGAGACCCAGTACTTC. It codes for CSVARTGIGETQYF. Drawing the rest from reference TRBV29-1 and TRBJ2-5, the complete variable domain is SAVISQKPSRDICQRGTSLTIQCQVDSQVTMMFWYRQQPGQSLTLIATANQGSEATYESGFVIDKFPISRPNLTFSTLTVSNMSPEDSSIYLCSVARTGIGETQYFGPGTRLLVL.

The genes are TRBV9 and TRBJ2-1, with 13 nucleotides matching TRBD2. The CDR3 runs to 15 residues. J was trimmed by 8 bases and V by 0 bases; bases with no gene match: 2. Per the germline V gene, CDR1 is SGDLS and CDR2 is YYNGEE. The CDR3 spells CASSVDTSGGDEQFF. CDR3 bases: TGTGCCAGCAGCGTAGATACTAGCGGGGGGGATGAGCAGTTCTTC.

The chain employs TRBV5-1 and TRBJ2-3, with TRBD1 as a possible D gene (6 bases). This CDR3 is 13 amino acids long. The ends were cut back, 0 bases at V and 5 bases at J, with 7 bases in the middle. Germline CDR1 SGHRS, CDR2 YFSETQ. CDR3: CASSLEGEDTQYF. CDR3 in DNA: TGCGCCAGCAGCTTGGAGGGGGAAGATACGCAGTATTTT. Full variable domain (remainder filled in from reference TRBV5-1 and TRBJ2-3): KAGVTQTPRYLIKTRGQQVTLSCSPISGHRSVSWYQQTPGQGLQFLFEYFSETQRNKGNFPGRFSGRQFSNSRSEMNVSTLELGDSALYLCASSLEGEDTQYFGPGTRLTVL.